A selection of T cell receptor beta chains follows, all from one sample in a study of PD-1 blockade in classical Hodgkin lymphoma. The assay was immunoSEQ multiplex PCR, and TCRdb's table has in-frame clones only and misses some. Among roughly 11,000 clones listed, approximately 81% were seen once. The sample was CD4+ T cells from blood, taken before the fourth cycle of nivolumab. The origin of the receptors is a human donor with classical Hodgkin lymphoma. CDR3s include the opening cysteine and the closing phenylalanine or tryptophan. A D gene is named only where the DNA matches it firmly. Clone sizes are given selectively: once, few, many, or a class where the clone is expanded.

clone size	J gene	V gene	D gene	CDR3 protein	CDR3 DNA
.	TRBJ2-2	TRBV5-4	.	CASSLAGINTGELFF	TGTGCCAGCAGCTTGGCTGGGATCAACACCGGGGAGCTGTTTTTT
.	TRBJ1-5	TRBV19	.	CASSPLGDSSQPQHF	TGTGCCAGTAGTCCGCTGGGCGACAGTTCTCAGCCCCAGCATTTT
.	TRBJ2-1	TRBV9	.	CASSVVGTGEGEQFF	TGTGCCAGCAGCGTAGTGGGTACAGGGGAGGGTGAGCAGTTCTTC
few	TRBJ2-7	TRBV18	.	CASSPPSRSYEQYF	TGTGCCAGCTCACCACCCTCTCGTTCCTACGAGCAGTACTTC
.	TRBJ2-7	TRBV6-5	.	CASSWGQGPYEQYF	TGTGCCAGCAGCTGGGGGCAGGGCCCCTACGAGCAGTACTTC
.	TRBJ1-1	TRBV7-1	.	CASSLRRGTEAFF	TGTGCCAGCAGCTTAAGAAGGGGCACTGAAGCTTTCTTT
.	TRBJ2-2	TRBV7-9	.	CATRGPGELFF	TGTGCCACTCGGGGTCCCGGGGAGCTGTTTTTT
.	TRBJ2-2	TRBV5-6	.	CASSLVGVGHSNTGELFF	TGTGCCAGCAGCTTGGTTGGGGTGGGACACTCGAACACCGGGGAGCTGTTTTTT
.	TRBJ2-3	TRBV6-5	.	CASSYDPSPIDTQYF	TGTGCCAGCAGTTACGATCCTAGCCCCATTGATACGCAGTATTTT
.	TRBJ2-7	TRBV29-1	TRBD1	CSVVRDSPYEQYF	TGCAGCGTTGTTCGGGACAGCCCCTACGAGCAGTACTTC
.	TRBJ2-7	TRBV11-2	.	CASSFTENDEQYF	TGTGCCAGCAGCTTTACAGAGAACGACGAGCAGTACTTC
.	TRBJ2-7	TRBV6-5	.	CASWASVHEQYF	TGTGCCAGCTGGGCTAGCGTCCACGAGCAGTACTTC
.	TRBJ2-7	TRBV14	.	CASSQFFQSHEQYF	TGTGCCAGCAGCCAATTTTTCCAGTCCCACGAGCAGTACTTC
.	TRBJ1-1	TRBV6-6	TRBD1	CASSSLRGSAEAFF	TGTGCCAGCAGTTCCCTCAGGGGGAGCGCCGAAGCTTTCTTT
few	TRBJ2-7	TRBV6-5	.	CASSQSSEQYF	TGTGCCAGCAGTCAATCTAGCGAGCAGTACTTC
.	TRBJ2-5	TRBV5-8	TRBD2	CASSRGGTSGSQETQYF	TGTGCCAGCAGCCGGGGGGGGACTAGCGGGAGCCAAGAGACCCAGTACTTC
.	TRBJ1-2	TRBV9	TRBD1	CASSGRDRADSYGYTF	TGTGCCAGCAGCGGCCGGGACAGGGCCGATTCTTATGGCTACACCTTC
once	TRBJ2-1	TRBV28	.	CASSSPGTPTYNEQFF	TGTGCCAGCAGTTCCCCCGGGACCCCGACCTACAATGAGCAGTTCTTC
.	TRBJ2-2	TRBV7-3	.	CASSLRQVANTGELFF	TGTGCCAGCAGCTTAAGACAGGTCGCGAACACCGGGGAGCTGTTTTTT
.	TRBJ1-1	TRBV9	.	CASSVGGAEGTEAFF	TGTGCCAGCAGCGTAGGAGGGGCAGAGGGCACTGAAGCTTTCTTT
.	TRBJ2-3	TRBV7-2	.	CASSLEWGAGTDTQYF	TGTGCCAGCAGCTTAGAATGGGGGGCGGGCACAGATACGCAGTATTTT
.	TRBJ2-2	TRBV4-2	.	CASSQETVGELFF	TGTGCCAGCAGCCAAGAGACGGTCGGGGAGCTGTTTTTT
.	TRBJ1-6	TRBV14	.	CASSGRRGLLGSYPPLHF	TGTGCCAGCAGCGGTCGAAGAGGTTTACTCGGGAGTTATCCACCCCTCCACTTT
.	TRBJ2-7	TRBV30	.	CAWSVRAGVGEQYF	TGTGCCTGGAGTGTAAGGGCAGGGGTAGGCGAGCAGTACTTC
.	TRBJ1-4	TRBV28	.	CASSLGGAATNEKLFF	TGTGCCAGCAGTTTAGGCGGCGCCGCAACTAATGAAAAACTGTTTTTT
.	TRBJ2-1	TRBV7-9	.	CASSLAGTNEQFF	TGTGCCAGCAGCTTAGCAGGGACCAATGAGCAGTTCTTC
.	TRBJ2-5	TRBV7-7	.	CASSPDGETQYF	TGTGCCAGCAGCCCGGACGGAGAGACCCAGTACTTC
.	TRBJ2-5	TRBV7-9	TRBD2	CASSLISGRVETQYF	TGTGCCAGCAGCTTAATTAGCGGGAGAGTAGAGACCCAGTACTTC
.	TRBJ2-7	TRBV28	.	CASRLGRSYEQYF	TGTGCCAGCAGACTCGGACGGTCCTACGAGCAGTACTTC
.	TRBJ2-7	TRBV7-6	.	CASSLSTSEQYF	TGTGCCAGCAGCCTTTCGACTAGCGAGCAGTACTTC
.	TRBJ2-3	TRBV9	.	CASSVGNTDTQYF	TGTGCCAGCAGCGTAGGTAACACAGATACGCAGTATTTT
.	TRBJ1-2	TRBV28	.	CASKGPLQVNYGYTF	TGTGCCAGCAAGGGCCCTTTACAGGTTAACTATGGCTACACCTTC
.	TRBJ1-2	TRBV6-1	.	CASSVRLGYGYTF	TGTGCCAGCAGTGTTCGCTTGGGTTATGGCTACACCTTC
.	TRBJ2-1	TRBV11-3	.	CASSLGDRTYNEQFF	TGTGCCAGCAGCTTAGGGGATCGCACCTACAATGAGCAGTTCTTC
.	TRBJ2-1	TRBV7-9	TRBD1	CASSPQGALSEKFF	TGTGCCAGCAGCCCACAGGGGGCACTCAGCGAGAAGTTCTTC
.	TRBJ2-6	TRBV29-1	.	CSVEDLHRTGANVLTF	TGCAGCGTTGAAGATCTTCACAGGACAGGGGCCAACGTCCTGACTTTC
.	TRBJ2-2	TRBV18	.	CASSPRDWEDTGELFF	TGTGCCAGCTCACCCAGGGACTGGGAGGACACCGGGGAGCTGTTTTTT
.	TRBJ2-7	TRBV11-3	.	CASSLGFGETTYEQYF	TGTGCCAGCAGCTTAGGCTTCGGGGAGACAACCTACGAGCAGTACTTC
.	TRBJ2-3	TRBV11-1	.	CASSLGPGGGADTQYF	TGTGCCAGCAGCTTAGGGCCGGGAGGGGGCGCAGATACGCAGTATTTT
.	TRBJ1-1	TRBV2	.	CASSEGWNTEAFF	TGTGCCAGCAGTGAAGGGTGGAACACTGAAGCTTTCTTT
.	TRBJ2-1	TRBV6-1	.	CASSEHGNEQFF	TGTGCCAGCAGTGAACATGGCAATGAGCAGTTCTTC
.	TRBJ1-2	TRBV28	.	CASTRQGPYGYTF	TGTGCCAGCACTCGGCAGGGCCCCTATGGCTACACCTTC
.	TRBJ1-1	TRBV19	.	CASSAHGLNTEAFF	TGTGCCAGTAGCGCTCACGGTTTGAACACTGAAGCTTTCTTT
.	TRBJ1-3	TRBV2	.	CASSVGNTIYF	TGTGCCAGCAGTGTCGGAAACACCATATATTTT
.	TRBJ2-7	TRBV5-1	.	CASSLQGFSSYEQYF	TGCGCCAGCAGCTTACAGGGTTTTAGCTCCTACGAGCAGTACTTC
.	TRBJ1-2	TRBV6-1	TRBD1	CASSGGTGGAVYGYTF	TGTGCCAGCAGTGGTGGGACAGGGGGTGCTGTCTATGGCTACACCTTC
.	TRBJ1-2	TRBV28	.	CASRAQGLYGYTF	TGTGCCAGCAGGGCACAGGGACTCTATGGCTACACCTTC
.	TRBJ1-2	TRBV10-2	.	CASSESVNYGYTF	TGCGCCAGCAGTGAGTCGGTTAACTATGGCTACACCTTC
.	TRBJ2-1	TRBV2	.	CASSEARGGDNEQFF	TGTGCCAGCAGTGAAGCGCGAGGTGGGGACAATGAGCAGTTCTTC
once	TRBJ1-1	TRBV28	.	CASSFESGAREAFF	TGTGCCAGCAGTTTTGAGTCGGGGGCGAGAGAAGCTTTCTTT
.	TRBJ1-1	TRBV27	.	CASSLYALGGNAEAFF	TGTGCCAGCAGTTTATATGCACTGGGAGGGAACGCTGAAGCTTTCTTT
.	TRBJ1-6	TRBV6-5	.	CASSFLQGNSPLHF	TGTGCCAGCAGTTTTCTGCAGGGGAATTCACCCCTCCACTTT
.	TRBJ1-5	TRBV7-2	.	CASSQDSEEQPQHF	TGTGCCAGCAGCCAGGACAGCGAAGAACAGCCCCAGCATTTT
.	TRBJ1-6	TRBV4-2	TRBD1	CASSQVGTGAPNSPLHF	TGTGCCAGCAGCCAAGTAGGGACAGGAGCTCCGAATTCACCCCTCCACTTT
.	TRBJ2-3	TRBV7-9	TRBD2	CASSSGLAPDTQYF	TGTGCCAGCAGCTCCGGACTAGCCCCAGATACGCAGTATTTT